This paragraph covers one T cell receptor beta chain sequence. Its antigen is unidentified. TCRdb redid the calling of the reads with MiXCR, one entry per CDR3 protein. Among a few hundred thousand distinct CDR3 sequences listed, approximately 15% were seen once. The sample originates from a study of T cell repertoires in cytomegalovirus infection. Study summary: It can be stated that public TCR beta signatures indicated CMV infection as well as a matching HLA type. The study, taken as a whole, reports: Cumulated frequencies of public TCR beta families served to identify carriers of CMV plus the relevant HLA. Dominating the ex vivo response were HLA-C-restricted CMV-specific TCR beta clonotypes.

The sample taken for sequencing was PBMCs. The sequence came from a human donor in good health (CMV status not recorded). Some clones in this sample may be carry-over from other donors' samples.

The CDR3 here is CASSPDPQATQYF. CDR3 nucleotide sequence: TGTGCCAGTAGTCCGGACCCCCAAGCCACGCAGTATTTT. This chain uses TRBV19 with TRBJ2-3; D not resolved. The CDR3 contains 13 residues. Trimming cost V 5 bases and J 9 bases, with 15 bases left between them. CDR1 is LNHDA and CDR2 is SQIVND in the germline V gene (reference sequence).